This TCR beta chain was captured in a study of OX40 agonist ivuxolimab in advanced cancers. Measured with immunoSEQ multiplex PCR; TCRdb has only the in-frame clones, and not every one. The sample includes more than 45,000 clones, 82% of them seen just once. The germline V gene encodes CDR1 SGHAT and CDR2 FQNNGV. This CDR3 region has 16 residues. With 5 bases clipped from V and 2 bases from J, the junction kept 9 bases outside the gene matches. The clonotype comes from an adult with an advanced solid tumor such as melanoma, head and neck, liver or kidney cancer. The chain combines TRBV11-2 with TRBJ2-5; 9 nucleotides agree with TRBD2. The sample consisted of CD4+ or CD8+ T cells sorted from blood, taken in a trial of the OX40 agonist ivuxolimab. CDR3 sequence: CASSQGAAGGQETQYF. The CDR3, as DNA: TGTGCCAGCAGCCAAGGGGCAGCGGGGGGACAAGAGACCCAGTACTTC. The whole variable domain, remainder taken from reference TRBV11-2 and TRBJ2-5, is EAGVAQSPRYKIIEKRQSVAFWCNPISGHATLYWYQQILGQGPKLLIQFQNNGVVDDSQLPKDRFSAERLKGVDSTLKIQPAKLEDSAVYLCASSQGAAGGQETQYFGPGTRLLVL.